Described below is a single T cell receptor beta chain sequence and its context. Its antigen is as yet unknown. This sample is drawn from a study of vaccination and CD4 T cells after COVID-19. Study at large: Median draw time for post-COVID samples was 85 to 110 days post-diagnosis (range 35 to 161). Overlapping SARS-CoV-2, HCoV-NL63, HCoV-OC43 and HCoV-229E spike peptides were used to stimulate cells. General study findings and limits: Post-vaccination, and not before, a median 86.3% of reactive clones appeared in convalescent patients.

Germline V gene lookup returns CDR1 MDHEN and CDR2 SYDVKM. The CDR3 extends over 13 amino acids. Cultured CD4+ T cells had their DNA profiled by the Oncomine TCR Beta short-read assay. TCRdb called the PCR reads again in MiXCR, with one record for every CDR3 protein. The sample consists of 15,000 to 20,000 distinct CDR3 sequences, 43% of them appearing once. As to treatment: roughly ten-day PBMC culture with coronavirus spike peptide pools or control peptides (ViraFEST assay). The chain is built from TRBV28 and TRBJ1-6, with a possible D match to TRBD1 (6 bases). This sample comprised CD4+ T cells from blood, cultured in vitro, obtained before SARS-CoV-2 vaccination. The source is a human donor who had recovered from COVID-19. In DNA, the CDR3 is TGTACCGCAGGGGAGGAGAGAGGTTCACCCCTCCACTTT. It is translated as CTAGEERGSPLHF.